These 30 T cell receptor beta chains came from one sample sequenced in a study of coeliac disease. These TCRs are of unknown antigen specificity. Study results and caveats: In active celiac disease, intraepithelial and lamina propria TRB and TRG repertoires were less clonal than controls.

Measured with immunoSEQ multiplex PCR; TCRdb has only the in-frame clones, and not every one. The data show around 3,900 clones, under 80% seen once. Sequences were obtained from intraepithelial lymphocytes from the gut. The origin of the receptors is a man aged 70 or older with active celiac disease.

In this sample, this clone turned up a few times. The CDR3 nucleotides read TGTGCCAGCAGCTCTAACAGGGGAGCATACGAGCAGTACTTC. This sequence encodes CASSSNRGAYEQYF. The chain uses TRBV7-9 and TRBJ2-7, with TRBD1 matching 7 bases. Germline CDR1 SEHNR, CDR2 FQNEAQ (reference sequence). The CDR3 length is 14 residues. The V and J ends lost 4 bases and 4 bases, in that order; junction bases with no gene match: 7.

The CDR3 here is CASSYTSGRWNEQFF. The DNA for the CDR3 is TGTGCCAGCAGCTATACTAGCGGGAGGTGGAATGAGCAGTTCTTC. This chain connects TRBV7-6 to TRBJ2-1; the match to TRBD2 covers 12 bases. CDR1 SGHVS and CDR2 FNYEAQ come from the germline V gene. V shed 4 bases, J shed 7 bases, and the junction held 5 bases outside the gene matches. This CDR3 spans 15 amino acids.

The genes are TRBV5-1 and TRBJ2-3; a possible D gene is TRBD2 (6 bases). Looked up from germline, CDR1 is SGHRS and CDR2 is YFSETQ. Trimming stripped 4 bases from V and 2 bases from J, with 14 bases between. The CDR3 runs to 15 residues. In nucleotides, the CDR3 is TGCGCCAGCAGCCCCCGGAGGGCGTACACAGATACGCAGTATTTT. It translates to CASSPRRAYTDTQYF.

The J gene is TRBJ2-7, the V gene TRBV28; 10 bases fit TRBD1. V trimming: 3 bases; J trimming: 7 bases; junction bases outside the gene matches: 9. The CDR3 runs to 15 residues. In germline, CDR1 is MDHEN, CDR2 SYDVKM. CDR3 nucleotide sequence: TGTGCCAGCAGTTTCTTCCGACAGGGGGCTTGGGAGCAGTACTTC. It yields the protein CASSFFRQGAWEQYF.

As to this clone: The junction shows a germline mismatch at one end, possibly a read error. The J gene is TRBJ2-1, the V gene TRBV18, with 7 bases fitting TRBD1. The CDR3 covers 14 residues. Per the germline V gene, CDR1 is KGHSH and CDR2 is LQKENI. The DNA of the CDR3 is TGTGCCAGCTCATCACCGGGACAGTACAATGAGCAGTTCTTC. Amino acids: CASSSPGQYNEQFF.

The chain employs TRBV11-2 and TRBJ1-4; no definite D call. The CDR3 sequence is 16 residues long. V dropped 7 bases and J dropped 7 bases, with 22 bases sitting between them. CDR1 and CDR2 from the germline V gene are SGHAT and FQNNGV. CDR3 loop: CASTPGLNVGSEKLFF. DNA for the CDR3: TGTGCCAGCACCCCAGGACTTAACGTTGGGTCTGAAAAACTGTTTTTT.

The J gene is TRBJ2-7, the V gene TRBV6-1, with D possibly TRBD2 on 6 matching bases. V lost 5 bases and J 5 bases, leaving 19 bases between the germline ends. From germline, CDR1 is MNHNS and CDR2 SASEGT. The CDR3 extends over 15 amino acids. The CDR3, as DNA: TGTGCCAGCAGTCTATCCGGGACTCGGAGCCACGAGCAGTACTTC. Translating gives CASSLSGTRSHEQYF.

This clone was counted once. The V and J genes are TRBV5-6 and TRBJ2-7; TRBD1 agrees at 7 bases. This CDR3 spans 13 amino acids. The trim removed 1 base at V and 3 bases at J, leaving 1 base unmatched. CDR1 SGHDT and CDR2 YYEEEE come from the germline V gene. CDR3 protein: CASSLTGVYEQYF. The DNA for the CDR3 is TGTGCCAGCAGCTTGACAGGGGTCTACGAGCAGTACTTC.

The chain recombines TRBV27 with TRBJ2-2; no clear D gene. Germline V gives CDR1 MNHEY, CDR2 SMNVEV (reference sequence). The CDR3 has 12 residues. The V gene lost 5 bases and the J gene lost 6 bases, with 7 bases spanning the gap. CDR3 protein: CASSPLAGELFF. The CDR3 DNA is TGTGCCAGCAGTCCCCTCGCCGGGGAGCTGTTTTTT.

The CDR3 loop is CASSTTASNQPQHF. Written as DNA, the CDR3 is TGTGCCAGCAGCACAACAGCCAGCAATCAGCCCCAGCATTTT. The gene calls are TRBV7-8 and TRBJ1-5; the D is unclear. V gave up 5 bases and J gave up 1 base, with 9 bases separating them. The CDR3 loop spans 14 amino acids. Germline V gene sequence: CDR1 SGHVS, CDR2 FQNEAQ.

This clone was picked up one time. The chain combines TRBV6-5 with TRBJ2-7; 7 nucleotides match TRBD1. This CDR3 region has 15 residues. CDR1 MNHEY and CDR2 SVGAGI come from the germline V gene. J was trimmed by 5 bases and V by 4 bases; bases with no gene match: 11. The CDR3 DNA follows: TGTGCCAGCAGTTTTTGGCCAGGGGGACGGCACGAGCAGTACTTC. Translation: CASSFWPGGRHEQYF.

The chain employs TRBV4-1 and TRBJ2-1; 10 bases align to TRBD2. The germline V gene encodes CDR1 MGHRA and CDR2 YSYEKL. V lost 0 bases and J lost 12; bases outside the gene matches: 11. This CDR3 spans 16 amino acids. The CDR3 DNA reads as TGCGCCAGCAGCCAAGATTCCAGCGGGAGGGCCAGACGGCAGTTCTTC. Amino acid sequence: CASSQDSSGRARRQFF.

This clone was counted a few times. The chain combines TRBV6-1 with TRBJ1-1; D remains ambiguous. V was cut by 6 bases and J by 0 bases, with 5 bases left in between. This CDR3 region has 12 residues. Germline-derived CDR1 and CDR2 are MNHNS and SASEGT. The CDR3 nucleotides read TGTGCCAGCAGGGCCGTGAACACTGAAGCTTTCTTT. This codes for CASRAVNTEAFF.

The rearrangement links TRBV5-4 to TRBJ2-1, with TRBD1 matching 7 bases. The CDR3 sequence is 16 residues long. V shed 0 bases and J 4 bases; nucleotides not matched to a gene: 7. Germline assignment: CDR1 SGHNT and CDR2 YYREEE (reference sequence). The CDR3 reads CASSLAGPGGYNEQFF. The DNA for the CDR3 is TGTGCCAGCAGCTTGGCTGGACCAGGGGGATACAATGAGCAGTTCTTC.

The rearrangement links TRBV5-1 to TRBJ2-6, with D maybe TRBD1 (5 bases). CDR3 length equals 16 residues. Per germline, CDR1 SGHRS and CDR2 YFSETQ. V dropped 0 bases and J dropped 2 bases, with 9 bases sitting between them. CDR3: CASSLAVRAGANVLTF. The CDR3, as DNA: TGCGCCAGCAGCTTGGCCGTCAGGGCTGGGGCCAACGTCCTGACTTTC.

This rearrangement joins TRBV5-1 to TRBJ1-2, with a possible D match to TRBD1 (6 bases). V lost 0 bases to trimming and J lost 4 bases, with 10 bases between them. The CDR3 consists of 14 residues. The germline V gene has CDR1 SGHRS and CDR2 YFSETQ. The CDR3 DNA reads TGCGCCAGCAGCTTGGGGGGACAATTCTATGGCTACACCTTC. Amino acid sequence: CASSLGGQFYGYTF.

This clone was observed a single time. The chain joins TRBV5-1 to TRBJ2-1; D is perhaps TRBD2 (6 bases). Germline lookup yields CDR1 SGHRS and CDR2 YFSETQ. This CDR3 is built from 13 residues. Trimming cost V 0 bases and J 9 bases, with 10 bases left between them. CDR3 sequence: CASSLGSGVEQFF. The CDR3 DNA sequence: TGCGCCAGCAGCTTGGGGTCGGGAGTTGAGCAGTTCTTC.

CDR3 loop: CASSPSPRVSGNTIYF. The CDR3 nucleotides read TGTGCCAGCAGTCCATCCCCCCGGGTGTCTGGAAACACCATATATTTT. The chain employs TRBV27 and TRBJ1-3; D is uncertain. The CDR3 contains 16 residues. Germline V gives CDR1 MNHEY, CDR2 SMNVEV (reference sequence). Trimming left V 5 bases short and J 1 base short, with 15 bases between.

The gene calls are TRBV5-1 and TRBJ2-5, with a possible D match to TRBD2 (6 bases). The CDR3 covers 13 residues. V was cut by 6 bases and J by 5 bases, with 14 bases left in between. The germline V gene has CDR1 SGHRS and CDR2 YFSETQ. CDR3 region: CASTTGGRETQYF. CDR3 DNA sequence: TGCGCCAGCACAACCGGGGGAAGGGAGACCCAGTACTTC.

J is TRBJ2-3 and V is TRBV9, with D hard to call. The CDR3 sequence is 15 residues long. Germline CDR1 and CDR2: SGDLS and YYNGEE. The V gene lost 0 bases and the J gene lost 1 base, with 9 bases spanning the gap. CDR3 sequence: CASSVASFGTDTQYF. In nucleotides, the CDR3 is TGTGCCAGCAGCGTAGCCAGTTTTGGCACAGATACGCAGTATTTT. Based on the CDR3 plus reference TRBV9 and TRBJ2-3, the full variable domain is DSGVTQTPKHLITATGQRVTLRCSPRSGDLSVYWYQQSLDQGLQFLIQYYNGEERAKGNILERFSAQQFPDLHSELNLSSLELGDSALYFCASSVASFGTDTQYFGPGTRLTVL.

The rearrangement uses TRBV4-1 and TRBJ2-7; 11 bases agree with TRBD2. This CDR3 is built from 16 residues. The germline V gene encodes CDR1 MGHRA and CDR2 YSYEKL. J was trimmed by 1 base and V by 3 bases; bases with no gene match: 5. The CDR3 region is CASSQGSGGDSYEQYF. The DNA for the CDR3 is TGCGCCAGCAGCCAGGGTAGCGGGGGGGATTCCTACGAGCAGTACTTC.

This clone was seen a few times. The DNA of the CDR3 is TGTGCCAGCAGCTTAAACCGGGTTCAGCCCCAGCATTTT. Translating it yields CASSLNRVQPQHF. The chain uses TRBV7-2 and TRBJ1-5; D gene ambiguous. The CDR3 is 13 amino acids. Germline V gene lookup returns CDR1 SGHTA and CDR2 FQGNSA. V was cut by 2 bases and J by 6 bases, with 8 bases left in between.

The chain couples TRBV11-2 to TRBJ2-5, with D possibly matching TRBD1 (6 bases). The J call may be wrong; the DNA end is better matched by TRBJ2-7. CDR1 and CDR2 (germline): SGHAT, FQNNGV. The CDR3 is 14 amino acids. CDR3 DNA sequence: TGTGCCAGCAGGCAGGGACATAGCTCCTACGAGCAGTACTTC. As protein: CASRQGHSSYEQYF.

This chain uses TRBV7-3 with TRBJ2-7; 10 bases are shared with TRBD1. Germline V lookup: CDR1 SGHTA, CDR2 FQGTGA. The V segment lost 5 bases and the J segment 2 bases; nucleotides outside the gene matches: 3. The length of the CDR3 is 14 residues. CDR3 DNA sequence: TGTGCCAGCAGCCCCGGACAGGGGGCCTACGAGCAGTACTTC. It codes for CASSPGQGAYEQYF. Combining the CDR3 with reference TRBV7-3 and TRBJ2-7 gives the whole variable domain GAGVSQTPSNKVTEKGKYVELRCDPISGHTALYWYRQSLGQGPEFLIYFQGTGAADDSGLPNDRFFAVRPEGSVSTLKIQRTERGDSAVYLCASSPGQGAYEQYFGPGTRLTVT.

The rearrangement uses TRBV18 and TRBJ2-5; 10 nucleotides align to TRBD2. V shed 4 bases, J shed 0 bases, and the junction held 5 bases outside the gene matches. From germline, CDR1 is KGHSH and CDR2 LQKENI. The CDR3 loop spans 16 amino acids. The CDR3 loop reads CASSRASGGHQETQYF. CDR3 in DNA: TGTGCCAGCTCACGGGCTAGCGGGGGACACCAAGAGACCCAGTACTTC.

The chain uses TRBV6-5 and TRBJ1-2, with TRBD1 identical over 7 bases. The CDR3 runs to 15 residues. CDR1 is MNHEY, CDR2 SVGAGI, per germline. Trimming at V came to 0 bases and at J to 7 bases, leaving 8 bases not matched to a gene. The CDR3 protein is CASSYSIVGGRGYTF. The CDR3, as DNA: TGTGCCAGCAGTTACTCGATTGTAGGGGGCCGTGGCTACACCTTC.

The chain recombines TRBV19 with TRBJ2-7; no firm D call. This CDR3 is 12 amino acids long. Trimming cost V 7 bases and J 3 bases, with 10 bases left between them. Germline CDR1 LNHDA, CDR2 SQIVND (reference sequence). The CDR3 loop reads CASTDTYYEQYF. The CDR3 DNA follows: TGTGCCAGTACTGACACATACTACGAGCAGTACTTC.

This chain links TRBV9 with TRBJ1-2; no firm D call. CDR1 is SGDLS and CDR2 is YYNGEE in the germline V gene. V was clipped by 0 bases and J by 6 bases, with 12 bases between them. CDR3 size: 14 residues. The CDR3 loop is CASSVADSINGYTF. As DNA, the CDR3 is TGTGCCAGCAGCGTAGCAGACTCAATAAATGGCTACACCTTC.

This clone was seen more than once but under ten times. This specimen includes other DNA sequences encoding the same CDR3. The chain carries TRBV9 and TRBJ2-3, with D hard to call. Germline CDR1 and CDR2: SGDLS and YYNGEE. Trimming pared 0 bases from V and 0 bases from J, leaving 8 bases between. This CDR3 contains 15 residues. CDR3 nucleotides: TGTGCCAGCAGCGTAGGTGGTCAGAGCACAGATACGCAGTATTTT. This codes for CASSVGGQSTDTQYF.

The rearrangement links TRBV7-2 to TRBJ2-1, with 9 positions matching TRBD2. CDR1 and CDR2 from the germline V gene are SGHTA and FQGNSA. J lost 4 bases, V lost 1 base, and 5 bases had no gene match. This CDR3 comprises 16 residues. The CDR3 protein is CASSLGSGGQYNEQFF. DNA for the CDR3: TGTGCCAGCAGCTTAGGGAGCGGGGGGCAGTACAATGAGCAGTTCTTC.